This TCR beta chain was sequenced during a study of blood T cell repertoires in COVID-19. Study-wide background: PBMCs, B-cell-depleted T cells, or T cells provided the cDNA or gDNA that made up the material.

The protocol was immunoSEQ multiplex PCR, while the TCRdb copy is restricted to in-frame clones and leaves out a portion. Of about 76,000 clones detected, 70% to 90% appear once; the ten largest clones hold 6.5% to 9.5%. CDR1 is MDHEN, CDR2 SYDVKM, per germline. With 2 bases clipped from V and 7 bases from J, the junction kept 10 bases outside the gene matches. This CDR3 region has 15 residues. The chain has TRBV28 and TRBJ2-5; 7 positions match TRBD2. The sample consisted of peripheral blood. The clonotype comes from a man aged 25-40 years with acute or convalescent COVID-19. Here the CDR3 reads CASSLDQGGRRTQYF. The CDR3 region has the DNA TGTGCCAGCAGTTTAGATCAGGGAGGGAGAAGGACCCAGTACTTC.